The 9 T cell receptor beta chains given below trace back to one sample, sequenced in a study of blood T cell repertoires in COVID-19. Measured with immunoSEQ multiplex PCR; TCRdb has only the in-frame clones, and not every one. The sample comprises under 400,000 clones, 90% of which are singletons, and 2.5% to 3.5% rests with the top ten. Sample: peripheral blood. These receptors came from a woman aged 25 to 39 with COVID-19, enrolled during active disease.

The V call is TRBV24-1, the J call TRBJ2-2; 11 bases fit TRBD2. Trimming took 0 bases from V and 5 from J; bases not matched to a gene: 7. Germline CDR1 KGHDR, CDR2 SFDVKD. The CDR3 has 18 residues. CDR3 nucleotides: TGTGCCACCAGTGATTTGGGGCTAGCGGGAGGATTTACCGGGGAGCTGTTTTTT. Protein sequence: CATSDLGLAGGFTGELFF.

V usage is TRBV9 and J usage is TRBJ2-3; 12 bases match TRBD2. Trimming at V came to 4 bases and at J to 6 bases, leaving 3 bases not matched to a gene. In germline, CDR1 is SGDLS, CDR2 YYNGEE. The CDR3 extends over 14 amino acids. The CDR3 bases are TGTGCCAGCAGCCCGGGGACTAGCGGGGATACGCAGTATTTT. Translating gives CASSPGTSGDTQYF.

The V call is TRBV18, the J call TRBJ2-2; D is possibly TRBD2 (6 bases). CDR3 length: 17 amino acids. Germline assignment: CDR1 KGHSH and CDR2 LQKENI. V lost 4 bases, J lost 4 bases, and 19 bases lay in between. CDR3: CASSLMREGGVTGELFF. The CDR3 bases are TGTGCCAGCTCACTAATGCGTGAGGGAGGTGTCACCGGGGAGCTGTTTTTT.

This chain joins TRBV10-3 and TRBJ2-1; D remains unclear. Between the trimmed V and J ends, which lost 3 bases and 6 bases, there was a span of 21 bases. The CDR3 runs 17 residues. In germline, CDR1 is ENHRY, CDR2 SYGVKD. CDR3 nucleotides: TGTGCCATCAGTGATCAACGGGTAGAGAATGTTCGCAATGAGCAGTTCTTC. Its protein product is CAISDQRVENVRNEQFF.

This rearrangement joins TRBV7-8 to TRBJ2-7; 11 positions agree with TRBD2. Germline values: CDR1 SGHVS, CDR2 FQNEAQ. CDR3 size: 16 residues. Unmatched junction bases numbered 9, after V lost 4 bases and J lost 4 bases. The CDR3 here is CASSSTSGKSGYEQYF. The CDR3 DNA reads TGTGCCAGCAGCTCGACTAGCGGGAAGAGCGGTTACGAGCAGTACTTC.

V usage is TRBV3-1 (or the pseudogene TRBV3-2) and J usage is TRBJ1-1, with 7 positions matching TRBD1. The CDR3 is 17 amino acids. Per germline, CDR1 LGHDT and CDR2 YNNKEL (reference sequence). The V gene end was trimmed by 0 bases and the J gene end by 2 bases; junction bases not matched to a gene: 9. The CDR3 reads CASSQDLAGTVNTEAFF. The DNA for the CDR3 is TGTGCCAGCAGCCAAGATCTCGCGGGGACAGTCAACACTGAAGCTTTCTTT.

The chain couples TRBV29-1 to TRBJ2-1; a weak D match, TRBD2 (5 bases). Germline V gene data show CDR1 as SQVTM and CDR2 as ANQGSEA. The CDR3 is 14 amino acids. Trimming cost V 6 bases and J 0 bases, with 12 bases left between them. The chain's CDR3 is CSVASSLSYNEQFF. For the CDR3, the DNA is TGCAGCGTCGCCTCTAGCCTCTCCTACAATGAGCAGTTCTTC.

The V gene is TRBV5-1, the J gene TRBJ1-1, with D unresolved. Per the germline V gene, CDR1 is SGHRS and CDR2 is YFSETQ. This CDR3 has 12 residues. V dropped 1 base and J dropped 7 bases, with 8 bases sitting between them. CDR3 nucleotides: TGCGCCAGCAGCTTGTCCGGGAATGAAGCTTTCTTT. Its translation: CASSLSGNEAFF.

This clone has just a few counts. The rearrangement uses TRBV28 and TRBJ2-1; perhaps TRBD1 as D (6 bases). The germline gives CDR1 MDHEN, CDR2 SYDVKM. Trimming removed 8 bases from V and 4 bases from J, with 15 bases in between. CDR3 length: 14 amino acids. CDR3: CASVTQGIYNEQFF. The DNA of the CDR3 is TGTGCCAGCGTAACACAGGGTATTTACAATGAGCAGTTCTTC.